A single sample gave rise to the 21 T cell receptor beta chains below, sequenced in a study of blood T cell repertoires in COVID-19. Some clones are missing from TCRdb's copy, which holds only in-frame ones; the method was immunoSEQ multiplex PCR. The repertoire holds some 62,000 clones, with approximately 80% as singletons. What was sequenced was peripheral blood. The receptors were gathered from a man in his fifties or sixties with COVID-19, enrolled during active disease.

This rearrangement joins TRBV3-1 (or the pseudogene TRBV3-2) to TRBJ2-7; D is perhaps TRBD1 (6 bases). Looked up from germline, CDR1 is LGHDT and CDR2 is YNNKEL (reference sequence). Trimming pared 3 bases from V and 5 bases from J, leaving 11 bases between. The CDR3 is 13 residues long. This CDR3 reads CASSQGASDEQYF. CDR3 nucleotides: TGTGCCAGCAGCCAGGGGGCGAGCGACGAGCAGTACTTC.

V is TRBV5-1 and J is TRBJ2-5, with D unclear. Trimming removed 1 base from V and 4 bases from J, with 11 bases in between. Germline loops: CDR1 SGHRS, CDR2 YFSETQ. The CDR3 length is 14 residues. CDR3 DNA sequence: TGCGCCAGCAGCTTGTCTCATGGGCCAGAGACCCAGTACTTC. It encodes CASSLSHGPETQYF.

The rearrangement uses TRBV19 and TRBJ2-7; 7 bases are shared with TRBD2. Germline-derived CDR1 and CDR2 are LNHDA and SQIVND (reference sequence). The CDR3 totals 14 residues. Germline trimming cut 1 base from V and 9 bases from J; bases unmatched to any gene: 9. CDR3 region: CASSIGGSRVVQYF. CDR3 DNA sequence: TGTGCCAGTAGTATAGGCGGGAGCAGAGTTGTGCAGTACTTC.

Of note for this clone: A junction end diverges from the germline sequence, so it may reflect a read error. V is TRBV3-1 (or the pseudogene TRBV3-2) and J is TRBJ1-3; 7 bases line up with TRBD1. The CDR3 length is 12 residues. Germline CDR1 is LGHDT and CDR2 is YNNKEL (reference sequence). The CDR3 reads CASTGDGNTMYF. Here the CDR3 DNA reads TGTGCCAGTACAGGGGACGGAAACACCATGTATTTT.

Comment on this clone: The same CDR3 arises from other DNA sequences in this sample as well. This rearrangement joins TRBV5-1 to TRBJ1-2, with D perhaps matching TRBD1 (6 bases). CDR3 length equals 14 residues. From germline, CDR1 is SGHRS and CDR2 YFSETQ. The V end lost 0 bases, the J end lost 4 bases, and 10 bases lay between the germline ends. CDR3 coding DNA: TGCGCCAGCAGCTTGGGGCAGGGGAGCTATGGCTACACCTTC. It specifies CASSLGQGSYGYTF.

The chain is built from TRBV27 and TRBJ2-5; D is unresolved. This CDR3 is 13 amino acids long. V gave up 8 bases and J gave up 5 bases, with 15 bases separating them. Germline-derived CDR1 and CDR2 are MNHEY and SMNVEV (reference sequence). The CDR3 DNA follows: TGTGCCAGCCGACTCGACGGGTTTGAGACCCAGTACTTC. Amino acid sequence: CASRLDGFETQYF.

This clone was counted at least ten times. At one end the junction does not follow the germline gene, possibly because of a read error. This sequence joins TRBV4-2 and TRBJ2-1, with D tentatively TRBD2 (5 bases). The CDR3 extends over 13 amino acids. Germline CDR1 LGHNA, CDR2 YNFKEQ. This chain's CDR3 is CASSPDSNNEQFF. The CDR3, as DNA: TGTGCCAGCAGCCCGGACTCCAACAATGAGCAGTTCTTC.

This chain joins TRBV5-1 and TRBJ2-1; possibly TRBD2 for D (5 bases). Germline values: CDR1 SGHRS, CDR2 YFSETQ. V lost 4 bases and J 10 bases, leaving 12 bases between the germline ends. This CDR3 is 12 amino acids long. The CDR3 is CASSITGGEQFF. The DNA of the CDR3 is TGCGCCAGCAGCATAACCGGAGGCGAGCAGTTCTTC.

This clone was observed a few times. This chain uses TRBV4-2 with TRBJ1-6; 10 bases line up with TRBD1. This CDR3 is built from 14 residues. Germline V CDR1 and CDR2: LGHNA, YNFKEQ. The trim removed 3 bases at V and 10 bases at J, leaving 3 bases unmatched. This CDR3 is CASSHGTGESPLHF. CDR3 nucleotide sequence: TGTGCCAGCAGCCATGGGACAGGGGAGTCACCCCTCCACTTT.

J is TRBJ1-4 and V is TRBV30, with 11 bases identical to TRBD1. Germline V gene sequence: CDR1 GTSNPN, CDR2 SVGIG (reference sequence). The V and J ends lost 7 bases and 9 bases, in that order; junction bases with no gene match: 7. The CDR3 length is 13 residues. In nucleotides, the CDR3 is TGTGCCTCCCCGGGACAGGGGGAGAAAAAACTGTTTTTT. Residues: CASPGQGEKKLFF. Full variable domain (missing parts from reference TRBV30 and TRBJ1-4): SQTIHQWPATLVQPVGSPLSLECTVEGTSNPNLYWYRQAAGRGLQLLFYSVGIGQISSEVPQNLSASRPQDRQFILSSKKLLLSDSGFYLCASPGQGEKKLFFGSGTQLSVL.

V usage is TRBV19 and J usage is TRBJ1-2; no clear D. The CDR3 has 14 residues. Germline CDR1 and CDR2: LNHDA and SQIVND (reference sequence). V lost 3 bases to trimming and J lost 2 bases, with 10 bases between them. DNA of the CDR3: TGTGCCAGTAGTATCGGAGGACCCAACTATGGCTACACCTTC. This sequence encodes CASSIGGPNYGYTF.

The J gene is TRBJ2-5, the V gene TRBV5-1; D unresolved. V was trimmed by 0 bases and J by 1 base, leaving 10 bases between them. CDR3 length: 15 residues. The germline V gene encodes CDR1 SGHRS and CDR2 YFSETQ. The CDR3 protein is CASSLDTSAQETQYF. The CDR3 region has the DNA TGCGCCAGCAGCTTGGACACCTCTGCCCAAGAGACCCAGTACTTC.

The gene calls are TRBV18 and TRBJ1-2, with 9 bases lining up with TRBD1. CDR3 length equals 14 residues. From germline, CDR1 is KGHSH and CDR2 LQKENI. Germline trimming cut 2 bases from V and 8 bases from J; bases unmatched to any gene: 6. CDR3 in DNA: TGTGCCAGCTCACCATCCACGGACAGGGGCGGCTACACCTTC. The encoded protein is CASSPSTDRGGYTF.

The chain employs TRBV5-1 and TRBJ1-5; maybe TRBD1 (6 bases). CDR1 and CDR2 from the germline V gene are SGHRS and YFSETQ. Trimming shortened V by 3 bases and J by 3 bases, and 7 bases separated the two germline ends. The CDR3 extends over 13 amino acids. CDR3 nucleotides: TGCGCCAGCAGCTGGGACAACAATCAGCCCCAGCATTTT. It encodes CASSWDNNQPQHF.

The chain links TRBV12-3 or TRBV12-4 to TRBJ1-6, with D maybe TRBD1 (5 bases). Trimming cost V 6 bases and J 7 bases, with 10 bases left between them. This CDR3 comprises 13 residues. CDR3 coding DNA: TGTGCCAGCAGCCATCGACAGAATTCACCCCTCCACTTT. Amino acids: CASSHRQNSPLHF.

The genes are TRBV4-1 and TRBJ2-5; the D gene is possibly TRBD2 (5 bases). The V end lost 1 base, the J end lost 4 bases, and 7 bases lay between the germline ends. Germline CDR1 reads MGHRA; CDR2 reads YSYEKL. The CDR3 extends over 13 amino acids. The CDR3 DNA is TGCGCCAGCAGCCAAGGCGGAGGAGAGACCCAGTACTTC. Amino acids: CASSQGGGETQYF.

V usage is TRBV2 and J usage is TRBJ1-1, with D tentatively TRBD1 (6 bases). This CDR3 is built from 14 residues. Trimming took off 7 bases at V and 1 base at J, with 13 bases between the two ends. Germline values: CDR1 SNHLY, CDR2 FYNNEI. This CDR3 is CASINRAGNTEAFF. CDR3 in DNA: TGTGCCAGCATCAACAGGGCCGGGAACACTGAAGCTTTCTTT.

V and J are TRBV9 and TRBJ1-6; weak D call: TRBD1 (5 bases). The CDR3 spans 14 residues. Germline lookup yields CDR1 SGDLS and CDR2 YYNGEE. V was trimmed by 5 bases and J by 8 bases, leaving 14 bases between them. The CDR3 reads CASSVVGVDSPLHF. The CDR3 DNA reads as TGTGCCAGCAGTGTCGTAGGGGTTGATTCACCCCTCCACTTT.

V and J are TRBV5-6 and TRBJ2-5, with 11 bases that match TRBD2. This CDR3 contains 15 residues. The V gene's germline CDR1 is SGHDT and CDR2 YYEEEE. The V segment lost 2 bases and the J segment 5 bases; nucleotides outside the gene matches: 5. This chain's CDR3 is CASSFSSSGRETQYF. The CDR3 DNA follows: TGTGCCAGCAGCTTCTCCTCTAGCGGGAGGGAGACCCAGTACTTC.

The chain has TRBV5-4 and TRBJ1-3; 8 positions agree with TRBD1. The CDR3 consists of 14 residues. Per germline, CDR1 SGHNT and CDR2 YYREEE (reference sequence). V gave up 5 bases and J gave up 6 bases; unmatched junction bases: 7. CDR3 coding DNA: TGTGCCAGCAGTTATACAGGGGGACAAAACACCATATATTTT. It is translated as CASSYTGGQNTIYF.

The CDR3 region is CASSSGQVSGELFF. The CDR3, as DNA: TGTGCCAGCAGCTCAGGACAGGTATCAGGGGAGCTGTTTTTT. The gene calls are TRBV5-4 and TRBJ2-2; 7 bases map to TRBD1. The ends lost 3 bases at V and 8 bases at J; junction bases unmatched: 7. The CDR3 totals 14 residues. From germline, CDR1 is SGHNT and CDR2 YYREEE (reference sequence).